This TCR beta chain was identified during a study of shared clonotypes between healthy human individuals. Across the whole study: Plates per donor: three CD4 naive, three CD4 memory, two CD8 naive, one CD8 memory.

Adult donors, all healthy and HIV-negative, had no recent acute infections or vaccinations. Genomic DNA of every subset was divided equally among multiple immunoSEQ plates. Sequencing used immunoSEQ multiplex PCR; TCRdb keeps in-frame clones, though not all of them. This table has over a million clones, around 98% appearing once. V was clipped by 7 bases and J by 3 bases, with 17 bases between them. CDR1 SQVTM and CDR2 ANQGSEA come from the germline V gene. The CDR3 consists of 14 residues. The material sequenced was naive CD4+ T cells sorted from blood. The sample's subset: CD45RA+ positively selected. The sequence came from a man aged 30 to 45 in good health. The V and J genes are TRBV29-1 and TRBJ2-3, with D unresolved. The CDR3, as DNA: TGCAGCGCAGCCGTGAGAGTGAGGACAGATACGCAGTATTTT. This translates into CSAAVRVRTDTQYF.